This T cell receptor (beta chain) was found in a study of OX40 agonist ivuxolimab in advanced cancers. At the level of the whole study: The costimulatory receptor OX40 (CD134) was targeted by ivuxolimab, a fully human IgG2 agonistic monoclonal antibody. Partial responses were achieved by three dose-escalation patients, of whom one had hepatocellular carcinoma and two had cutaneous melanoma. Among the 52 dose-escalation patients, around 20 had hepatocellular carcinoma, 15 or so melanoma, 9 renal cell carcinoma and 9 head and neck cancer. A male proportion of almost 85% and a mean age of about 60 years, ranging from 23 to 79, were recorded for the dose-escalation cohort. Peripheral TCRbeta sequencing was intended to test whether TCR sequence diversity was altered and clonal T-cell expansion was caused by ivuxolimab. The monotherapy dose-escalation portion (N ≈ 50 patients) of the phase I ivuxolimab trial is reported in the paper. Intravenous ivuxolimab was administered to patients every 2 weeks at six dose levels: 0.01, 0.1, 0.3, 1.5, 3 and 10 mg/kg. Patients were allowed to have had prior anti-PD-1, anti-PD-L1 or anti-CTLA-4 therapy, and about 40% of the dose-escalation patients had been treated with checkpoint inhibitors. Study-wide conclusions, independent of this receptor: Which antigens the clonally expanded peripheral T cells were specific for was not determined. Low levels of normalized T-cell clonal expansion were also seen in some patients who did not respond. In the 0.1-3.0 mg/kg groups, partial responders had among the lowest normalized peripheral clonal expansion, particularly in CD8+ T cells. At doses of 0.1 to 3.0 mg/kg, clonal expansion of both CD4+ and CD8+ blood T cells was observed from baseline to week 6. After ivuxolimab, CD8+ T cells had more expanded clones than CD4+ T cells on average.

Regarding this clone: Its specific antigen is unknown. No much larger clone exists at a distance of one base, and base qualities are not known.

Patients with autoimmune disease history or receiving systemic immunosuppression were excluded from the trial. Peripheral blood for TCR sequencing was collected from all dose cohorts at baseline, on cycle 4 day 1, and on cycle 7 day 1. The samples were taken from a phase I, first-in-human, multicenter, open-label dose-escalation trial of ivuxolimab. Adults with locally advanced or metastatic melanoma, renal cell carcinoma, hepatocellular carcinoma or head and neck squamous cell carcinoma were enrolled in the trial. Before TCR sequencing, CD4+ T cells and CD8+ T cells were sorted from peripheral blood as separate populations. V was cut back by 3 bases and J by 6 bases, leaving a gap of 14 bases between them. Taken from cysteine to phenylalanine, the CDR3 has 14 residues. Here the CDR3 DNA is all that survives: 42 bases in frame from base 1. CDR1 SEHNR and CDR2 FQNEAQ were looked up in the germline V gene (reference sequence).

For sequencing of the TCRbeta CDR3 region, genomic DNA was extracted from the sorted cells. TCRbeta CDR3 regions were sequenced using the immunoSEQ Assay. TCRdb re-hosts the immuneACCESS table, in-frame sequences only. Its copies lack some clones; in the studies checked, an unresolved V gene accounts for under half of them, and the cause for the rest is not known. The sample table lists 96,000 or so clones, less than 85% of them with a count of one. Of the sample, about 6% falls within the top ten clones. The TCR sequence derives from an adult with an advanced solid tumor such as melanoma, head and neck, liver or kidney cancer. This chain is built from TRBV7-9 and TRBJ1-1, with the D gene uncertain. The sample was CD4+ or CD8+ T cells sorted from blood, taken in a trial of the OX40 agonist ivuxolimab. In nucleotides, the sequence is TGTGCCAGCAGCTTTGGCACCGAGAAGGCTGAAGCTTTCTTT. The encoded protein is CASSFGTEKAEAFF.